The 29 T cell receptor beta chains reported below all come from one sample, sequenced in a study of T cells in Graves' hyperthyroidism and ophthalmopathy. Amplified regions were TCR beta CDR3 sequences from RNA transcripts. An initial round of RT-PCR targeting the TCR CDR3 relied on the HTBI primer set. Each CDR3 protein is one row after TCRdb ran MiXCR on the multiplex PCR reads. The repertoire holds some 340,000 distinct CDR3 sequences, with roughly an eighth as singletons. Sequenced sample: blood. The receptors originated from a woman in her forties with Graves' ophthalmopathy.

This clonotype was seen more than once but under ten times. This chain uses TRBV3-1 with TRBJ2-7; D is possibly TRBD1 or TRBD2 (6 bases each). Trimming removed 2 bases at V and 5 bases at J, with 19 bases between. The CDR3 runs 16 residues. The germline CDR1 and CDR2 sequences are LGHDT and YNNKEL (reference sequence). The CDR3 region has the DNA TGTGCCAGCAGCCAACAGGTTAAAGGGGGGAGCCACGAGCAGTACTTC. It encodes CASSQQVKGGSHEQYF.

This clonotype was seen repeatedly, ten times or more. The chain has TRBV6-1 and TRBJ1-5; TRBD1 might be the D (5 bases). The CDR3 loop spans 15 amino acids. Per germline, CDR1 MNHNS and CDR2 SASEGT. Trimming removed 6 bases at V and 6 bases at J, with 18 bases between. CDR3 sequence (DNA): TGTGCCAGCAGCCAGACAGTGGACCTTGGTCAGCCCCAGCATTTT. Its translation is CASSQTVDLGQPQHF.

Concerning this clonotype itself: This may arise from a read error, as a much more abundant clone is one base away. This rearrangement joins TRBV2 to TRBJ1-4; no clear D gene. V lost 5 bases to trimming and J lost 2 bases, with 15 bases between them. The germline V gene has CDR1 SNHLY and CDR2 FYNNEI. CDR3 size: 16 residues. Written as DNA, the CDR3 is TGTGCCAGCAGTCGATGGTTGAGACCGACTAATGAAAAACTGTTTTTT. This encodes CASSRWLRPTNEKLFF.

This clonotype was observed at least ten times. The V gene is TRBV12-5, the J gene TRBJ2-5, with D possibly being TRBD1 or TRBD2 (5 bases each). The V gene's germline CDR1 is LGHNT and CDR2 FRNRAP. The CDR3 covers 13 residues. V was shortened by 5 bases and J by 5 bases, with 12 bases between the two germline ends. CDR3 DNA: TGTGCTAGTGGTACCCAAGAGGGGGAGACCCAGTACTTC. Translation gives CASGTQEGETQYF.

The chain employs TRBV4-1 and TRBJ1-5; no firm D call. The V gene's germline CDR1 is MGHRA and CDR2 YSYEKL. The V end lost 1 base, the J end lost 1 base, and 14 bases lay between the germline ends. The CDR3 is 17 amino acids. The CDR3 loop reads CASSQGTSRRSNQPQHF. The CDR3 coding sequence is TGCGCCAGCAGCCAAGGAACGAGTCGCCGAAGCAATCAGCCCCAGCATTTT.

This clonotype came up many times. The CDR3 coding sequence is TGTGCCAGCAGGAGAGAACTAGCCTCAGATACGCAGTATTTT. It translates to CASRRELASDTQYF. The V gene is TRBV12-3 or TRBV12-4, the J gene TRBJ2-3; a weak D match, TRBD2 (6 bases). Trimming took 6 bases from V and 4 from J, leaving 14 bases between them. CDR3 length equals 14 residues.

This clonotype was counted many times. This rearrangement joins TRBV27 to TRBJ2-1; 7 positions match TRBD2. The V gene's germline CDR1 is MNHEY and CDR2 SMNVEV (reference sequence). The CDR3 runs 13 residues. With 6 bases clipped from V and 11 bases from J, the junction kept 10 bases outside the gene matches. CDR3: CASSQGRGIQQFF. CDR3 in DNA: TGTGCCAGCAGCCAAGGGCGGGGGATTCAGCAGTTCTTC.

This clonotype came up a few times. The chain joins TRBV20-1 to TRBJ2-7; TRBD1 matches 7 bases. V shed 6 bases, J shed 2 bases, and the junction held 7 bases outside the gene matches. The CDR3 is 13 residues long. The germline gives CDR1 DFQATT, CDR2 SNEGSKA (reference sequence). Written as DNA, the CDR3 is TGCAGTGCCCCGGGACAGCTAACCTACGAGCAGTACTTC. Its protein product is CSAPGQLTYEQYF.

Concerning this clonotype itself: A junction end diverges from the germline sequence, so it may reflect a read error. CDR3 bases: TGTGTCAGCAGAAGGGGGTCCTACGAGCAGTACTTC. This gives the protein CVSRRGSYEQYF. The gene calls are TRBV11-2 and TRBJ2-7; D perhaps matches TRBD1 (6 bases). CDR1 SGHAT and CDR2 FQNNGV come from the germline V gene. CDR3 length: 12 amino acids.

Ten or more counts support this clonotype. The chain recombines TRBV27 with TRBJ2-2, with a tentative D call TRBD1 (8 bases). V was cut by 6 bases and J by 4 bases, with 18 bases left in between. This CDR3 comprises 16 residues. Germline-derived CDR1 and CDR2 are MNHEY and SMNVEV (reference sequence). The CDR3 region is CASSPGGQGGTGELFF. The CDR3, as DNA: TGTGCCAGCAGCCCGGGAGGACAGGGCGGCACCGGGGAGCTGTTTTTT.

The CDR3 DNA sequence: TGCGCCAGCAGCCAAGATCGACGGGGCTGGGATACGCAGTATTTT. It is translated as CASSQDRRGWDTQYF. The V call is TRBV4-1, the J call TRBJ2-3; D possibly uses TRBD1 or TRBD2 (5 bases each). CDR1 and CDR2 (germline): MGHRA, YSYEKL. This CDR3 is 15 amino acids long. Trimming left V 0 bases short and J 6 bases short, with 13 bases between.

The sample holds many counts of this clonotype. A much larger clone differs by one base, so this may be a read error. The CDR3 DNA sequence: TGTGCCAGCAGTTTAGAGGTCGGTGGGCAGTTCTTC. Its protein product is CASSLEVGGQFF. The chain couples TRBV7-9 to TRBJ2-1; D remains ambiguous. The CDR3 covers 12 residues. From germline, CDR1 is SEHNR and CDR2 FQNEAQ (reference sequence).

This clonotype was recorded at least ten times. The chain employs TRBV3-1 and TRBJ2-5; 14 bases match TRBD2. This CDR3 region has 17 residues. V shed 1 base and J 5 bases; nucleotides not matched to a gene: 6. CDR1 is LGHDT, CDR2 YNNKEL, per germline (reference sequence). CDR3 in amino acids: CASSQGTSGRKMETQYF. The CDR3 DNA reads TGTGCCAGCAGCCAAGGGACTAGCGGGAGGAAGATGGAGACCCAGTACTTC.

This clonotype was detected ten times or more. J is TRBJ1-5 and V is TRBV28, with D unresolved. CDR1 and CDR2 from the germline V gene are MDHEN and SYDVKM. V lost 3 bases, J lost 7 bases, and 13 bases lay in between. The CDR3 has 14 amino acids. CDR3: CASSFKRTGQPQHF. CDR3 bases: TGTGCCAGCAGTTTTAAGAGAACGGGACAGCCCCAGCATTTT.

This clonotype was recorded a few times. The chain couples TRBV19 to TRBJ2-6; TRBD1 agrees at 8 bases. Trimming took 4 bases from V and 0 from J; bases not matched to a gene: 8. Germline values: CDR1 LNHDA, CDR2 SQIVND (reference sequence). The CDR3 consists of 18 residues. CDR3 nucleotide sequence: TGTGCCAGTAGTAATCCCGGACAGGGCTACTCTGGGGCCAACGTCCTGACTTTC. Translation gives CASSNPGQGYSGANVLTF. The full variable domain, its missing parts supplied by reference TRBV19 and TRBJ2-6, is DGGITQSPKYLFRKEGQNVTLSCEQNLNHDAMYWYRQDPGQGLRLIYYSQIVNDFQKGDIAEGYSVSREKKESFPLTVTSAQKNPTAFYLCASSNPGQGYSGANVLTFGAGSRLTVL.

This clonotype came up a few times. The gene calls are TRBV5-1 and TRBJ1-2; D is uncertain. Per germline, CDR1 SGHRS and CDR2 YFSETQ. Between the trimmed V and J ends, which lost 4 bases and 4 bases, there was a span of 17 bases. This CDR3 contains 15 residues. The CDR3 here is CASSADGRETYGYTF. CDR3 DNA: TGCGCCAGCAGCGCGGACGGGAGGGAGACCTATGGCTACACCTTC.

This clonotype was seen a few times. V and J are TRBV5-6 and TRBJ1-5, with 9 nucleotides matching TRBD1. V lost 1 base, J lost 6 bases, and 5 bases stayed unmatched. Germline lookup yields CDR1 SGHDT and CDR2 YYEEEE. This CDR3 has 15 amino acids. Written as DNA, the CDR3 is TGTGCCAGCAGCTTGAGGGGACAGGGAGGTCAGCCCCAGCATTTT. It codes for CASSLRGQGGQPQHF.

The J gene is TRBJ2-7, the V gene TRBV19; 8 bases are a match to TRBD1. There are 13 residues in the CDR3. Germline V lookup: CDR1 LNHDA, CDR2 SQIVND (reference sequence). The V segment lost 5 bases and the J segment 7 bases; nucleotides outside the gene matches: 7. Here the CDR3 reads CASSGQGAGEQYF. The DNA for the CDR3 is TGTGCCAGTAGTGGGCAGGGGGCCGGTGAGCAGTACTTC.

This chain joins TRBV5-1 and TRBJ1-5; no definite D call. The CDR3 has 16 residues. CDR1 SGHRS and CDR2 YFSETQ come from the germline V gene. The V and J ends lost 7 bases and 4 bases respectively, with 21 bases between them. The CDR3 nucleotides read TGCGCCAGCCCCCGTGGCCGGGGAGGGTGGAATCAGCCCCAGCATTTT. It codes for CASPRGRGGWNQPQHF. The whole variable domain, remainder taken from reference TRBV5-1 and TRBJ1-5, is KAGVTQTPRYLIKTRGQQVTLSCSPISGHRSVSWYQQTPGQGLQFLFEYFSETQRNKGNFPGRFSGRQFSNSRSEMNVSTLELGDSALYLCASPRGRGGWNQPQHFGDGTRLSIL.

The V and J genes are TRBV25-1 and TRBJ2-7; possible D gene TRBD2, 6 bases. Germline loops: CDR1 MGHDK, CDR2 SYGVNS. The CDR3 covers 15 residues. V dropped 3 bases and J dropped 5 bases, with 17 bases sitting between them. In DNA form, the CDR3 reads TGTGCCAGCAGTGAGGGAGGAGGGCCTCCCCACGAGCAGTACTTC. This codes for CASSEGGGPPHEQYF.

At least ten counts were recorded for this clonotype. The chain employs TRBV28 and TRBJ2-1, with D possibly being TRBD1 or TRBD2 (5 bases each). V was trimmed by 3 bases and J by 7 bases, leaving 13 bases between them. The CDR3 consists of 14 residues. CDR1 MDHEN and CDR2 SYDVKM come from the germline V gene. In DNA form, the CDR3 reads TGTGCCAGCAGTTTCTGGGGGACGGGGAATGAGCAGTTCTTC. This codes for CASSFWGTGNEQFF.

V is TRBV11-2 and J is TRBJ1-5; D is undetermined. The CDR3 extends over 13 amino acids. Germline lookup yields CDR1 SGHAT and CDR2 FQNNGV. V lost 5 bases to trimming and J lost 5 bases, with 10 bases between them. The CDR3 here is CASSLSRYQPQHF. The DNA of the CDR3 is TGTGCCAGCAGCCTAAGCCGGTATCAGCCCCAGCATTTT. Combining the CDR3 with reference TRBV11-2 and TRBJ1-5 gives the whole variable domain EAGVAQSPRYKIIEKRQSVAFWCNPISGHATLYWYQQILGQGPKLLIQFQNNGVVDDSQLPKDRFSAERLKGVDSTLKIQPAKLEDSAVYLCASSLSRYQPQHFGDGTRLSIL.

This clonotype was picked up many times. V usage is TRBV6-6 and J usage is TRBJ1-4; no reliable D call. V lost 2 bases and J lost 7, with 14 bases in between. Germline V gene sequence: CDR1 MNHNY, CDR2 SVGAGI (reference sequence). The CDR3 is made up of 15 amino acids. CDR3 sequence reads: CASSYRVLSREKLFF. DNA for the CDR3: TGTGCCAGCAGTTACAGGGTCTTAAGTCGTGAAAAACTGTTTTTT.

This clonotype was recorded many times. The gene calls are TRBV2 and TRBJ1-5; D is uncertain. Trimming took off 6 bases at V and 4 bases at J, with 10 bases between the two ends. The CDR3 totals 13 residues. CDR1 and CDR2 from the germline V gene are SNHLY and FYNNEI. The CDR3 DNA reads TGTGCCAGCAGGGTGTCATGGAATCAGCCCCAGCATTTT. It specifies CASRVSWNQPQHF.

The CDR3 DNA follows: TGTGCCACCAGAGGGGACCACTCTGGGGCCAACGTCCTGACTTTC. It codes for CATRGDHSGANVLTF. This sequence joins TRBV15 and TRBJ2-6; TRBD1 or TRBD2 may be the D gene (5 bases each). Trimming removed 6 bases at V and 0 bases at J, with 9 bases between. From germline, CDR1 is LNHNV and CDR2 YYDKDF (reference sequence). The CDR3 loop spans 15 amino acids.

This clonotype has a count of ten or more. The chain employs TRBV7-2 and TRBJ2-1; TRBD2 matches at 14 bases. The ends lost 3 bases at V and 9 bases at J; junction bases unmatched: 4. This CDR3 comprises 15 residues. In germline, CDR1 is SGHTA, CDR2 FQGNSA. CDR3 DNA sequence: TGTGCCAGCAGCTTTGGGACTAGCGGGGGCGCTGAGCAGTTCTTC. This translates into CASSFGTSGGAEQFF.

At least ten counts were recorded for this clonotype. The CDR3 spells CAISNGYEQYF. The CDR3 DNA follows: TGTGCCATCAGTAACGGGTACGAGCAGTACTTC. The V gene is TRBV10-3, the J gene TRBJ2-7; the D is unclear. Germline CDR1 ENHRY, CDR2 SYGVKD. Deletions cut 5 bases from V and 4 bases from J, with 6 bases between. The CDR3 runs to 11 residues.

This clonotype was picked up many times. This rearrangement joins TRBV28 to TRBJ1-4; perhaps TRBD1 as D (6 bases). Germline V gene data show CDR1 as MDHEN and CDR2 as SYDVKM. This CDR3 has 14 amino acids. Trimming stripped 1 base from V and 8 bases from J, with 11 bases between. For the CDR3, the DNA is TGTGCCAGCAGTTTATTTTCAAGGGGGGAAAAACTGTTTTTT. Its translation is CASSLFSRGEKLFF.

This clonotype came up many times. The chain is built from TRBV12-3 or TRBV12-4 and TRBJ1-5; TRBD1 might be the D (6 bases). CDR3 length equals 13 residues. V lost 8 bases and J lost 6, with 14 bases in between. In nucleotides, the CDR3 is TGTGCCAGCGGCGACAGGTACGGTCAGCCCCAGCATTTT. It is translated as CASGDRYGQPQHF.